These T cell receptor beta chains were read from a single sample in a study of shared clonotypes between healthy human individuals. Clones were sequenced by immunoSEQ multiplex PCR, and TCRdb holds only the in-frame ones, with some missing. The sample has 2.3 million or so clones; approximately 95% are singletons. Sequenced: naive CD4+ T cells from PBMCs. The receptors originated from a man aged 18 to 30 in good health. Some clones in this sample may be carry-over from other donors' samples. The CDR3 runs from the conserved cysteine through the conserved F or W. D genes are given only for firm matches. Only some rows state a clone size, as once, few, many or a class for expanded clones.

>once|TRBV30|-|TRBJ2-5
CAWSIPGLGETQYF
TGTGCCTGGAGTATACCGGGACTCGGAGAGACCCAGTACTTC
>once|TRBV28|-|TRBJ1-2
CASRGSNYGYTF
TGTGCCAGCAGAGGCAGTAACTATGGCTACACCTTC
>-|TRBV5-6|TRBD2|TRBJ2-7
CASSLNGGSSYEQYF
TGTGCCAGCAGCTTGAATGGCGGGAGTTCCTACGAGCAGTACTTC
>-|TRBV7-9|-|TRBJ1-2
CASSRQGTLYGYTF
TGTGCCAGCAGCCGCCAGGGAACCCTCTATGGCTACACCTTC
>-|TRBV5-1|TRBD2|TRBJ2-3
CASKTSGATDTQYF
TGCGCCAGCAAGACTAGCGGGGCCACAGATACGCAGTATTTT
>-|TRBV5-4|-|TRBJ2-7
CASSLAGYYEQYF
TGTGCCAGCAGCTTGGCTGGCTACTACGAGCAGTACTTC
>-|TRBV7-3|TRBD2|TRBJ2-3
CASSLLASGSPTGFSF
TGTGCCAGCAGCTTATTGGCTAGCGGGAGCCCTACTGGATTTTCGTTT
>-|TRBV7-2|-|TRBJ2-7
CASSLGQANTYEQYF
TGTGCCAGCAGCTTAGGGCAGGCTAACACCTACGAGCAGTACTTC
>-|TRBV27|TRBD1|TRBJ2-7
CASSLLGTGGYEQYF
TGTGCCAGCAGTTTGCTCGGGACAGGGGGCTACGAGCAGTACTTC
>-|TRBV7-2|TRBD1|TRBJ2-7
CASSPGQVYEQYF
TGTGCCAGCAGCCCGGGACAGGTCTACGAGCAGTACTTC
>-|TRBV7-2|TRBD2|TRBJ2-1
CASSSTSGSKNEQFF
TGTGCCAGCAGCTCGACTAGCGGGAGTAAGAATGAGCAGTTCTTC
>-|TRBV5-4|-|TRBJ1-3
CASRTGLDSGNTIYF
TGTGCCAGCAGAACAGGTCTAGACTCTGGAAACACCATATATTTT
>once|TRBV6-5|-|TRBJ2-2
CASYGGQGTGELFF
TGTGCCAGCTATGGGGGGCAGGGCACCGGGGAGCTGTTTTTT
>-|TRBV28|-|TRBJ2-2
CASQAAGELFF
TGTGCCAGCCAGGCTGCCGGGGAGCTGTTTTTT
>-|TRBV7-3|-|TRBJ2-7
CASSLESGYEQYF
TGTGCCAGCAGCTTAGAATCGGGGTACGAGCAGTACTTC
>-|TRBV5-1|TRBD2|TRBJ2-1
CASSLGLAGEFEQFF
TGCGCCAGCAGCTTGGGTCTAGCGGGAGAGTTTGAGCAGTTCTTC
>-|TRBV30|-|TRBJ1-4
CAWSAGISRDEKLFF
TGTGCCTGGAGTGCTGGGATTTCCCGGGATGAAAAACTGTTTTTT
>once|TRBV4-2|TRBD2|TRBJ2-3
CASSSRGVADTQYF
TGTGCCAGCAGCTCTCGGGGGGTGGCAGATACGCAGTATTTT
>-|TRBV5-1|-|TRBJ2-2
CASSLAQGGELFF
TGCGCCAGCAGCTTGGCCCAAGGCGGGGAGCTGTTTTTT
>-|TRBV5-6|TRBD1|TRBJ1-2
CASSLFAGGSYGYTF
TGTGCCAGCAGCTTGTTTGCAGGGGGTAGTTATGGCTACACCTTC
>-|TRBV10-3|-|TRBJ1-5
CAISEDQGFQPQHF
TGTGCCATCAGTGAGGATCAGGGGTTTCAGCCCCAGCATTTT
>once|TRBV6-6|TRBD1|TRBJ1-6
CASNAGGDNSPLHF
TGTGCCAGCAACGCAGGGGGGGATAATTCACCCCTCCACTTT
>-|TRBV5-1|-|TRBJ2-2
CASSLASTGNTGELFF
TGCGCCAGCAGCTTGGCCAGCACAGGGAACACCGGGGAGCTGTTTTTT
>-|TRBV5-1|TRBD2|TRBJ2-7
CASSLAIPGGSYEQYF
TGCGCCAGCAGCTTGGCCATCCCGGGAGGCTCCTACGAGCAGTACTTC
>-|TRBV27|TRBD2|TRBJ2-3
CASSILASGRMLVTDTQYF
TGTGCCAGCAGTATACTCGCTAGCGGGAGGATGTTAGTCACAGATACGCAGTATTTT
>once|TRBV28|TRBD1|TRBJ1-4
CASSSAGTGNEKLFF
TGTGCCAGCAGTTCAGCCGGGACAGGGAATGAAAAACTGTTTTTT
>-|TRBV11-3|-|TRBJ2-1
CASSLVGQGEGHDEQFF
TGTGCCAGCAGCTTAGTCGGGCAGGGGGAGGGCCATGATGAGCAGTTCTTC
>-|TRBV5-4|-|TRBJ2-7
CASSLGGTRSYEQYF
TGTGCCAGCAGCTTAGGTGGCACACGCTCCTACGAGCAGTACTTC
>-|TRBV7-2|TRBD1|TRBJ1-4
CASSLGQAGKLFF
TGTGCCAGCAGCCTTGGACAGGCTGGGAAACTGTTTTTT
>-|TRBV5-4|TRBD2|TRBJ2-5
CASSFGRGRGETQYF
TGTGCCAGCAGCTTCGGGAGGGGCAGGGGAGAGACCCAGTACTTC
>-|TRBV7-9|-|TRBJ1-6
CASSLDASPLHF
TGTGCCAGCAGCTTAGACGCTTCACCCCTCCACTTT
>-|TRBV2|-|TRBJ1-5
CASSEDSSGNQPQHF
TGTGCCAGCAGTGAGGACTCTTCGGGCAATCAGCCCCAGCATTTT
>-|TRBV7-8|TRBD2|TRBJ2-7
CASHSGSEHEQYF
TGTGCCAGTCATAGCGGGAGTGAGCACGAGCAGTACTTC
>few|TRBV30|-|TRBJ1-5
CAWSLGYQPQHF
TGTGCCTGGAGTCTGGGGTATCAGCCCCAGCATTTT